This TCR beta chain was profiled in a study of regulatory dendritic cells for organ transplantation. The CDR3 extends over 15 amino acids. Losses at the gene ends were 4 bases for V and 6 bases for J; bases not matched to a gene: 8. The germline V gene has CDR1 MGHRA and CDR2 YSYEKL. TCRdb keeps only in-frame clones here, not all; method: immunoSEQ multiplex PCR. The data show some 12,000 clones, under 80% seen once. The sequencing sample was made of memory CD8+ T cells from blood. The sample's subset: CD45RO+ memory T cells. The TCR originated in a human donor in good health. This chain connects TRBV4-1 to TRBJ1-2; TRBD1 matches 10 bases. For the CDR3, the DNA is TGCGCCAGCAGCCGACAGACAGGGGGCGCTGATGGCTACACCTTC. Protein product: CASSRQTGGADGYTF.